A single sample gave rise to the 18 T cell receptor beta chains below, sequenced in a study of Ad26.COV2.S vaccination and SARS-CoV-2 variants. The repertoire was sequenced with immunoSEQ multiplex PCR; TCRdb's copy has only in-frame clones and lacks some. The sample consists of under 500,000 clones, 92% of them appearing once. Sample treatment: approximately 18 received Ad26.COV2.S at low or high dose, single or two shots; about 5 received placebo; per-sample allocation not given. Sampling happened 63 days after the first vaccine or placebo injection. The sample here was peripheral blood, taken in a trial of Ad26.COV2.S vaccine versus placebo. These receptor sequences come from a person aged 18 to 59 who received the Ad26.COV2.S COVID-19 vaccine or a placebo.

This chain links TRBV9 with TRBJ2-2; TRBD2 agrees at 7 bases. V trimming: 4 bases; J trimming: 3 bases; junction bases outside the gene matches: 12. This CDR3 region has 17 residues. Germline V lookup: CDR1 SGDLS, CDR2 YYNGEE. The DNA for the CDR3 is TGTGCCAGCAGCTCCCCCGGGACTACGAGTGACACCGGGGAGCTGTTTTTT. It yields the protein CASSSPGTTSDTGELFF.

This chain uses TRBV18 with TRBJ2-5; no clear D gene. Trimming left V 3 bases short and J 2 bases short, with 10 bases between. This CDR3 has 14 residues. The germline CDR1 and CDR2 sequences are KGHSH and LQKENI. CDR3 sequence: CASSPLEGQETQYF. The CDR3 DNA sequence: TGTGCCAGCTCACCCCTGGAAGGTCAAGAGACCCAGTACTTC.

The chain is built from TRBV2 and TRBJ2-2; 13 bases agree with TRBD2. Germline values: CDR1 SNHLY, CDR2 FYNNEI. After removal of 6 bases from V and 6 bases from J, the junction contained 4 bases not matched to a gene. The CDR3 length is 15 residues. The CDR3 is CASRGLAGKSGELFF. CDR3 sequence (DNA): TGTGCCAGCAGGGGACTAGCGGGGAAATCCGGGGAGCTGTTTTTT.

The genes are TRBV2 and TRBJ2-2, with a possible D match to TRBD2 (7 bases). The CDR3 loop spans 14 amino acids. Trimming removed 8 bases from V and 7 bases from J, with 17 bases in between. Germline V CDR1 and CDR2: SNHLY, FYNNEI. CDR3 in amino acids: CASGGSAGVGELFF. CDR3 DNA: TGTGCCAGCGGGGGCTCCGCGGGGGTCGGGGAGCTGTTTTTT.

The rearrangement links TRBV4-3 to TRBJ2-3; D is unclear. Germline CDR1 and CDR2: LGHNA and YSLEER. The CDR3 spans 14 residues. With 4 bases removed from V and 2 bases from J, the gap between germline ends came to 10 bases. The CDR3 coding sequence is TGCGCCAGCAGCCGGGCGGCGGTCACAGATACGCAGTATTTT. Translated: CASSRAAVTDTQYF.

V usage is TRBV7-9 and J usage is TRBJ1-1; D is unclear. V lost 2 bases to trimming and J lost 1 base, with 8 bases between them. This CDR3 contains 14 residues. CDR1 is SEHNR and CDR2 is FQNEAQ in the germline V gene (reference sequence). CDR3 coding DNA: TGTGCCAGCAGCTTAAGATTAGCGAACACTGAAGCTTTCTTT. Its protein is CASSLRLANTEAFF.

V is TRBV5-1 and J is TRBJ2-3; maybe TRBD2 (5 bases). This CDR3 is 15 amino acids long. CDR1 and CDR2 (germline): SGHRS, YFSETQ. The V end lost 1 base, the J end lost 2 bases, and 11 bases lay between the germline ends. The CDR3 sequence is CASSLSTSITDTQYF. CDR3 nucleotide sequence: TGCGCCAGCAGCTTGAGTACTAGTATCACAGATACGCAGTATTTT. Filled out from reference TRBV5-1 and TRBJ2-3, the complete variable domain reads KAGVTQTPRYLIKTRGQQVTLSCSPISGHRSVSWYQQTPGQGLQFLFEYFSETQRNKGNFPGRFSGRQFSNSRSEMNVSTLELGDSALYLCASSLSTSITDTQYFGPGTRLTVL.

The CDR3 reads CASSHPGQPFKSYNSPLHF. The CDR3 coding sequence is TGCGCCAGCAGTCATCCGGGACAGCCCTTTAAGTCCTATAATTCACCCCTCCACTTT. V usage is TRBV23-1 and J usage is TRBJ1-6; 7 bases line up with TRBD1. TRBV23-1 is given ORF status, its function remaining uncertain. The CDR3 loop spans 19 amino acids. V was clipped by 3 bases and J by 1 base; unmatched bases: 12.

This chain joins TRBV6-2 or TRBV6-3 and TRBJ1-1, with D unclear. The V end was cut by 0 bases, the J end by 1 base, with 6 bases between. CDR3 length: 14 amino acids. CDR1 MNHEY and CDR2 SVGEGT come from the germline V gene. CDR3 sequence reads: CASSYSRQNTEAFF. CDR3 DNA sequence: TGTGCCAGCAGTTACTCGCGGCAGAACACTGAAGCTTTCTTT.

Comments on this clone: The same CDR3 arises from other DNA sequences in this sample as well. This rearrangement joins TRBV20-1 to TRBJ1-2; TRBD1 might be the D (5 bases). Trimming removed 5 bases at V and 6 bases at J, with 7 bases between. The CDR3 has 10 residues. Germline CDR1 and CDR2: DFQATT and SNEGSKA (reference sequence). CDR3 sequence: CSARGNGYTF. The DNA of the CDR3 is TGCAGTGCTCGGGGGAATGGCTACACCTTC.

The CDR3 DNA is TGTGCCAGCAGCTACGCCGGGAGTCAGGACACTGAAGCTTTCTTT. Amino acid sequence: CASSYAGSQDTEAFF. This chain links TRBV5-4 with TRBJ1-1; D uncertain. Trimming left V 3 bases short and J 3 bases short, with 15 bases between. The CDR3 has 15 residues. Germline-derived CDR1 and CDR2 are SGHNT and YYREEE (reference sequence).

The chain is built from TRBV2 and TRBJ2-5, with TRBD1 matching over 9 bases. The germline gives CDR1 SNHLY, CDR2 FYNNEI. CDR3 length equals 15 residues. The J segment lost 1 base and the V segment lost 6 bases, leaving 6 bases of the junction unmatched. CDR3 amino acids: CASSRTGAPQETQYF. As DNA, the CDR3 is TGTGCCAGCAGCAGGACAGGGGCCCCCCAAGAGACCCAGTACTTC. The entire variable domain, with the rest obtained from reference TRBV2 and TRBJ2-5, is as follows: EPEVTQTPSHQVTQMGQEVILRCVPISNHLYFYWYRQILGQKVEFLVSFYNNEISEKSEIFDDQFSVERPDGSNFTLKIRSTKLEDSAMYFCASSRTGAPQETQYFGPGTRLLVL.

Only a few counts were recorded for this clone. V is TRBV2 and J is TRBJ1-4, with D possibly TRBD1 on 5 matching bases. Trimming stripped 3 bases from V and 7 bases from J, with 12 bases between. The germline CDR1 and CDR2 sequences are SNHLY and FYNNEI. The CDR3 has 14 amino acids. The CDR3: CASSDGGLGEKLFF. The CDR3 DNA is TGTGCCAGCAGTGATGGGGGTCTTGGTGAAAAACTGTTTTTT.

On this clone itself: At one boundary the junction diverges from the germline segment, which might be a read error. J is TRBJ1-2 and V is TRBV9, with D maybe TRBD1 (5 bases). Germline V CDR1 and CDR2: SGDLS, YYNGEE. The CDR3 covers 12 residues. This CDR3 reads CASSPGVGPHLF. The CDR3 DNA reads TGTGCCAGCAGCCCGGGGGTGGGGCCGCATTTGTTC.

The gene calls are TRBV18 and TRBJ1-6, with 9 bases lining up with TRBD1. Losses at the gene ends were 6 bases for V and 8 bases for J; bases not matched to a gene: 5. CDR3 length equals 14 residues. The V gene's germline CDR1 is KGHSH and CDR2 LQKENI. CDR3 region: CASSSGQGYSPLHF. Written as DNA, the CDR3 is TGTGCCAGCTCGTCGGGACAGGGTTATTCACCCCTCCACTTT. The full variable domain, rest sourced from reference TRBV18 and TRBJ1-6, is NAGVMQNPRHLVRRRGQEARLRCSPMKGHSHVYWYRQLPEEGLKFMVYLQKENIIDESGMPKERFSAEFPKEGPSILRIQQVVRGDSAAYFCASSSGQGYSPLHFGNGTRLTVT.

Regarding this clone: Within the sample, other DNA sequences also encode this same CDR3. The chain combines TRBV7-2 with TRBJ1-2; D uncertain. Trimming stripped 1 base from V and 8 bases from J, with 11 bases between. There are 13 residues in the CDR3. Germline assignment: CDR1 SGHTA and CDR2 FQGNSA. The CDR3 DNA is TGTGCCAGCAGCTTAGAGGGTAATTACGGCTACACCTTC. This translates into CASSLEGNYGYTF.

The chain carries TRBV4-1 and TRBJ2-7; D not resolved. The CDR3 has 15 amino acids. Germline V gives CDR1 MGHRA, CDR2 YSYEKL. Trimming left V 0 bases short and J 6 bases short, with 15 bases between. CDR3 protein: CASSQDPGKAFEQYF. Written as DNA, the CDR3 is TGCGCCAGCAGCCAAGACCCAGGCAAAGCCTTCGAGCAGTACTTC.

The genes are TRBV4-1 and TRBJ1-4, with D tentatively TRBD1 (5 bases). Germline V lookup: CDR1 MGHRA, CDR2 YSYEKL. V lost 0 bases and J 7 bases, leaving 12 bases between the germline ends. The CDR3 sequence is 15 residues long. The CDR3 nucleotides are TGCGCCAGCAGCCAAGATGGGGCAGGGCCTGAAAAACTGTTTTTT. This gives the protein CASSQDGAGPEKLFF.